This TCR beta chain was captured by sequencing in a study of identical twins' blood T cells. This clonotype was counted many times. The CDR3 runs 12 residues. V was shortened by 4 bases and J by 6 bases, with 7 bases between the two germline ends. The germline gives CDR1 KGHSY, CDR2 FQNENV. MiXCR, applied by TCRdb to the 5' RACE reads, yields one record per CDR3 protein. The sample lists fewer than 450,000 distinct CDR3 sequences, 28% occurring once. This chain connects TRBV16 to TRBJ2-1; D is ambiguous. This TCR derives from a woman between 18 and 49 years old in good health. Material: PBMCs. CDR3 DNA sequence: TGTGCCAGCAGCCGACGGCGCAATGAGCAGTTCTTC. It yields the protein CASSRRRNEQFF.